These T cell receptor beta chains were read from a single sample in a study of cytomegalovirus exposure and HLA in healthy donors. The assay was immunoSEQ multiplex PCR, and TCRdb's table has in-frame clones only and misses some. The repertoire holds some 180,000 clones, with roughly a tenth as singletons. Sequencing used PBMCs. Source of these receptors: a woman aged 25 to 45 in good health and CMV-seropositive. CDR3s include the opening cysteine and the closing phenylalanine or tryptophan. Each record gives: D gene, V gene, J gene, clone size, CDR3 DNA, CDR3 protein. The D gene is left open where the match is weak. Clone size is stated in some rows and not others, as once, few, many or a class when expanded.

>.|TRBV6-5|TRBJ1-5|.
TGTGCCAGCAGAGGAAGGGCAGGGCATCAGCCCCAGCATTTT
CASRGRAGHQPQHF
>TRBD2|TRBV9|TRBJ2-1|few
TGTGCCAGCAGCCCCCGGACTAGCGGGAGTAATGAGCAGTTCTTC
CASSPRTSGSNEQFF
>TRBD2|TRBV19|TRBJ2-7|few
TGTGCCAGTAGTCACTCCGGGACTAGCGTTTACGAGCAGTACTTC
CASSHSGTSVYEQYF
>.|TRBV6-1|TRBJ1-1|few
TGTGCCAGCAGTGAAGCGATGCTACCCAACACTGAAGCTTTCTTT
CASSEAMLPNTEAFF
>TRBD1|TRBV4-1|TRBJ1-2|few
TGCGCCAGCAGCCTGGGACAGTCCGACTATGGCTACACCTTC
CASSLGQSDYGYTF
>TRBD2|TRBV6-5|TRBJ2-2|few
TGTGCCACGGGGGGGGAGATGAACTGGGAGCTGTTTTTT
CATGGEMNWELFF
>.|TRBV6-5|TRBJ1-1|few
TGTGCCAGCAGTTTTGGCAGGGCCAACACTGAAGCTTTCTTT
CASSFGRANTEAFF
>TRBD1|TRBV28|TRBJ1-4|.
TGTGCCAGCAGTTTCGGGACAGGGTACGAAAAACTGTTTTTT
CASSFGTGYEKLFF
>.|TRBV27|TRBJ2-7|few
TGTGCCAGCAGTTCCGTCGCGGGGCCCCCCTACGAGCAGTACTTC
CASSSVAGPPYEQYF
>.|TRBV7-7|TRBJ2-5|.
TGTGCCAGCAGCTTAGCGCCAACAGGGGAGGAGAACCAGTACTTC
CASSLAPTGEENQYF
>TRBD2|TRBV4-2|TRBJ2-7|.
TGTGCCAGCAGCCAAGACCTAGCGGGAGGCCTCTCCTACGAGCAGTACTTC
CASSQDLAGGLSYEQYF
>TRBD1|TRBV6-1|TRBJ1-5|.
TGTGCCAGTAACAGGGGAGAGGGCAATCAGCCCCAGCATTTT
CASNRGEGNQPQHF
>.|TRBV18|TRBJ2-1|few
TGTGCCAGCTCGTCAGGCCAAGACAATGAGCAGTTCTTC
CASSSGQDNEQFF
>.|TRBV5-1|TRBJ2-1|.
TGCGCCAGCAGCTTGCCGGGTCGTGAGCAGTTCTTC
CASSLPGREQFF
>.|TRBV4-2|TRBJ2-2|.
TGTGCCAGCAGCCAAGGACAGGGAGGTTGGAGTCGGGACACCGGGGAGCTGTTTTTT
CASSQGQGGWSRDTGELFF
>.|TRBV7-6|TRBJ2-7|.
TGTGCCAGCAGCTCCCGGGACTTTAACGAGCAGTACTTC
CASSSRDFNEQYF
>TRBD1|TRBV19|TRBJ2-7|few
TGTGCCAGTAGTACGCGGGACAGGCTCTACGAGCAGTACTTC
CASSTRDRLYEQYF
>.|TRBV5-1|TRBJ2-7|few
TGCGCCAGCACGACAGATACCTACGAGCAGTACTTC
CASTTDTYEQYF
>TRBD1|TRBV19|TRBJ1-2|few
TGTGCCAGTAGTATAACCGGGACAGGGAACTATGGCTACACCTTC
CASSITGTGNYGYTF
>TRBD1|TRBV5-6|TRBJ1-5|few
TGTGCCAGCAGCTACCGGGACAGGGGGACTCAGCCCCAGCATTTT
CASSYRDRGTQPQHF
>TRBD2|TRBV30|TRBJ2-7|.
TGTGCCTGGAGTGTTGGCGGGAGGGTCTACGAGCAGTACTTC
CAWSVGGRVYEQYF
>TRBD1|TRBV5-4|TRBJ1-5|few
TGTGCCAGCAGCTTACAGGGGACCAATCAGCCCCAGCATTTT
CASSLQGTNQPQHF
>TRBD1|TRBV29-1|TRBJ2-1|few
TGCAGCGCTACGGGACAGGGGACGAGTGAGCAGTTCTTC
CSATGQGTSEQFF
>.|TRBV30|TRBJ1-5|.
TGTGCCTGGAGTGTCGGGATAAGCAATCAGCCCCAGCATTTT
CAWSVGISNQPQHF
>.|TRBV6-5|TRBJ1-2|few
TGTGCCAGCACCCACCCGGACAGACCTATCTATGGCTACACCTTC
CASTHPDRPIYGYTF
>TRBD1|TRBV10-3|TRBJ1-1|many
TGTGCCATCAGCCCCGGGACAGGGCTACGGAACACTGAAGCTTTCTTT
CAISPGTGLRNTEAFF
>.|TRBV6-5|TRBJ1-2|.
TGTGCCAACCCGACAGACCTCTATGGCTACACCTTC
CANPTDLYGYTF
>TRBD2|TRBV9|TRBJ2-3|.
TGTGCCAGCAGCGCCGGCACACTAGCGGGAGCAGATACGCAGTATTTT
CASSAGTLAGADTQYF
>.|TRBV7-9|TRBJ1-1|.
TGTGCCAGCAGCTTAGCGAGGGGGTTGAACACTGAAGCTTTCTTT
CASSLARGLNTEAFF
>.|TRBV30|TRBJ1-4|few
TGTGCCTGGAGCTCCTCGGCTTACCACGGGTACGAAAAACTGTTTTTT
CAWSSSAYHGYEKLFF
>.|TRBV2|TRBJ2-5|few
TGTGCCGGGGAGGGGGGACGGGAGACCCAGTACTTC
CAGEGGRETQYF
>.|TRBV2|TRBJ2-7|few
TGTGCCAGCAGGATTCCTCAGGGATCCTACGAGCAGTACTTC
CASRIPQGSYEQYF